What follows is one T cell receptor (beta chain) and its context. Its specificity is unknown. This sample was taken from a study of cytomegalovirus exposure and HLA in healthy donors. Germline V gives CDR1 SGHDN, CDR2 FVKESK. Trimming took 4 bases from V and 6 from J, leaving 13 bases between them. There are 14 residues in the CDR3. Study results and limitations: TCR beta V segments were, for the most part, productive about 87% or about 30% of the time in an earlier analysis. Later on, a genetic analysis was performed. It linked a missense variant in DCLRE1C with V- and J-gene trimming of TCR beta.

PCR amplification relied on 60 Vbeta primers (plus 13 Jbeta primers). In the authors' methods: Unique TCR beta chains numbered around 80 million in a later analysis, with about 11 million shared. Here immunoSEQ multiplex PCR was the method, and the copy in TCRdb shows in-frame clones only, minus some. The V and J calls and clone size are taken from that table; D and trimming were inferred from the DNA. The sample shows some 140,000 clones, 70% to 80% of them seen only once. The sequenced sample was PBMCs. This receptor was identified in a man aged 30-40 years in good health and CMV-seronegative. V is TRBV14 and J is TRBJ2-1; D is possibly TRBD2 (6 bases). DNA for the CDR3: TGTGCCAGCAGCCTCGCAGGGACTTCCAATGAGCAGTTCTTC. It specifies CASSLAGTSNEQFF.